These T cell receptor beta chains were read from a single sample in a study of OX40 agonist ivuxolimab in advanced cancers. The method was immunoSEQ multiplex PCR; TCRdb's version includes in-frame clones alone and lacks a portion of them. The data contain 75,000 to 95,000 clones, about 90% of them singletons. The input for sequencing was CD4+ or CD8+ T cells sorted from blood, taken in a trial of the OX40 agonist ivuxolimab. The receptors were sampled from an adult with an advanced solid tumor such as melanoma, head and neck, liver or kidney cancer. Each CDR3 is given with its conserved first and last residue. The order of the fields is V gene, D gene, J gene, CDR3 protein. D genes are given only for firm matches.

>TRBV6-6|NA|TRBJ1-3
CASILGTAGNTIYF
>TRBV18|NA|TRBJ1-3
CASSLISGNTIYF
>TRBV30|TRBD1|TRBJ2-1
CAYRDSYNEQFF
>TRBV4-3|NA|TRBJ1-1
CASSPGRAGVPEAFF
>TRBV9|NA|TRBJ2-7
CASSVDAAAYEQYF
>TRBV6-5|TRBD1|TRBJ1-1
CASRGTGGHTEAFF
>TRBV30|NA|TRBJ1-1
CAWSVQGNTEAFF
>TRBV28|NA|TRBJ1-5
CASSLDGNYQPQHF
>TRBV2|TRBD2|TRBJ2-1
CASSERLAVYNEQFF
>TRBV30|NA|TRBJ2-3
CAGHSSTGTDTQYF
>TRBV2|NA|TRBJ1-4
CASSEAPDSKSLREKLFF
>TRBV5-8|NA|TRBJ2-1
CASSLAGAKYNEQFF
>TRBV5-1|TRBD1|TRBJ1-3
CASSLDRGSVNTIYF
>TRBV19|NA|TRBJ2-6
CASSNRGANVLTF
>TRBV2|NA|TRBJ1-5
CAITGEPDQPQHF
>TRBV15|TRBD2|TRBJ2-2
CATSTWTSGRGGELFF
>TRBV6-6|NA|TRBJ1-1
CASSNSQENTEAFF
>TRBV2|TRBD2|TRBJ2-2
CASSLAGEDTGELFF
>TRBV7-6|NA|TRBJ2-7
CASSLGRVYEQYF
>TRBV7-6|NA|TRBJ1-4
CASSYGIGNEKLFF
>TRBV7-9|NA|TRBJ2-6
CASSFGSGANVLTF
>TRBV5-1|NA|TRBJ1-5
CASSWDLGDSNQPQHF
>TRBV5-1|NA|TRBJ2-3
CASSWETDTQYF
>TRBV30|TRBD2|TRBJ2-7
CAWSSGTSGAYEQYF
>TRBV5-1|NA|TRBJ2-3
CASSLGQGGVTDTQYF
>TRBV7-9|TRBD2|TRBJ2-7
CASSQDRGRVSYEQYF
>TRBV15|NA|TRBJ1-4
CATSSFLEEKLFF
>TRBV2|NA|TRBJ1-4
CASSERQSRQKLFF
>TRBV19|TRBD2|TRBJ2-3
CAAKAGAGTDTQYF
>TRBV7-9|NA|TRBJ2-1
CASSLIGVEQFF
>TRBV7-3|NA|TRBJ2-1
CASSLMGSLNSYNEQFF
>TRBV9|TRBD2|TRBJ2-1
CASSYGLAGVNEQFF
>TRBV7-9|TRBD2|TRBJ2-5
CASSRAGGEETQYF
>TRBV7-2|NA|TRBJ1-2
CASSLEQGPNYGYTF
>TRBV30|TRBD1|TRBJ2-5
CAWSVGTGSQETQYF